The 13 T cell receptor beta chains presented below share a single source sample, sequenced in a study of CD8 T cells in Susac syndrome (dated by TCRdb to the late 2010s). The library came from the immunoSEQ multiplex PCR assay. RNA was extracted using the RNeasy kit, and roughly 0.5 to 1 microgram was reverse transcribed with random hexamers. TCRdb cleaned the public reads at Q25 with fastp, built clones with MiXCR and kept in-frame beta chains. For every CDR3 protein sequence, its rows merge into one entry that carries the most common genes and DNA. For this sample the table gives about 120,000 distinct CDR3 sequences, of which about 95% were detected only once. 0.21% of the sample comes from the top ten. Material: CD8+ T cells from PBMCs. All receptors come from a human donor with Susac syndrome.

This clonotype was found once. This chain links TRBV4-3 with TRBJ2-1; TRBD2 aligns across 7 bases. Germline V gene sequence: CDR1 LGHNA, CDR2 YSLEER. The ends lost 5 bases at V and 4 bases at J; junction bases unmatched: 14. This CDR3 contains 17 residues. The CDR3 region has the DNA TGCGCCAGCAGCTCAGTGCTCGCGGGGGTCGATTACAATGAGCAGTTCTTC. Amino acids: CASSSVLAGVDYNEQFF.

J is TRBJ2-3 and V is TRBV7-2; 16 nucleotides line up with TRBD2. The CDR3 is made up of 19 amino acids. In germline, CDR1 is SGHTA, CDR2 FQGNSA. V shed 8 bases and J 1 base; nucleotides not matched to a gene: 12. DNA for the CDR3: TGTGCCAGCGCCGATAGGGGACTAGCGGGAGGGGGGGGCACAGATACGCAGTATTTT. Protein product: CASADRGLAGGGGTDTQYF. Supplemented by reference TRBV7-2 and TRBJ2-3, the full variable domain reads GAGVSQSPSNKVTEKGKDVELRCDPISGHTALYWYRQSLGQGLEFLIYFQGNSAPDKSGLPSDRFSAERTGGSVSTLTIQRTQQEDSAVYLCASADRGLAGGGGTDTQYFGPGTRLTVL.

The gene calls are TRBV6-1 and TRBJ2-1; 10 bases map to TRBD2. The CDR3 is made up of 18 amino acids. V lost 6 bases to trimming and J lost 4 bases; unmatched junction nucleotides: 15. Germline values: CDR1 MNHNS, CDR2 SASEGT. The CDR3: CASRALAGDPLPYNEQFF. The CDR3 region has the DNA TGTGCCAGCAGGGCTCTAGCGGGAGACCCCCTCCCTTACAATGAGCAGTTCTTC.

V usage is TRBV20-1 and J usage is TRBJ1-5; weak D call: TRBD1 (6 bases). Germline CDR1 DFQATT, CDR2 SNEGSKA (reference sequence). The CDR3 contains 15 residues. V was pared by 0 bases and J by 7 bases, with 16 bases between. DNA for the CDR3: TGCAGTGCTAGAGATAAGGGGGGTGACTGGCAGCCCCAGCATTTT. Protein: CSARDKGGDWQPQHF.

The chain uses TRBV30 and TRBJ1-2, with D unclear. V was pared by 0 bases and J by 0 bases, with 17 bases between. CDR1 and CDR2 from the germline V gene are GTSNPN and SVGIG (reference sequence). The CDR3 runs to 17 residues. CDR3 loop: CAWSVPSLDMTNYGYTF. The CDR3 DNA reads as TGTGCCTGGAGTGTACCCTCACTCGACATGACTAACTATGGCTACACCTTC. Drawing the rest from reference TRBV30 and TRBJ1-2, the complete variable domain is SQTIHQWPATLVQPVGSPLSLECTVEGTSNPNLYWYRQAAGRGLQLLFYSVGIGQISSEVPQNLSASRPQDRQFILSSKKLLLSDSGFYLCAWSVPSLDMTNYGYTFGSGTRLTVV.

The genes are TRBV5-6 and TRBJ2-1; 9 bases fit TRBD1. CDR3 length: 15 amino acids. Germline assignment: CDR1 SGHDT and CDR2 YYEEEE. V lost 4 bases to trimming and J lost 7 bases; unmatched junction nucleotides: 9. The CDR3 DNA reads TGTGCCAGCAGCCCCCTGGGACAGGGAGGAAATGAGCAGTTCTTC. Translating it yields CASSPLGQGGNEQFF.

The gene calls are TRBV20-1 and TRBJ2-7; TRBD2 matches 8 bases. The V gene's germline CDR1 is DFQATT and CDR2 SNEGSKA (reference sequence). The CDR3 has 16 amino acids. With V trimmed by 6 bases and J by 3 bases, 16 bases remained unmatched. The CDR3 DNA is TGCAGTGCAACCCGACTCAGTTCTAGCGGGCTCTACGAGCAGTACTTC. Translation gives CSATRLSSSGLYEQYF.

The CDR3 bases are TGTGCCTGGGGGGTGGGGTTCGCCGGGGAGCTGTTTTTT. Amino acid sequence: CAWGVGFAGELFF. The V and J genes are TRBV30 and TRBJ2-2, with unresolved D. Germline-derived CDR1 and CDR2 are GTSNPN and SVGIG (reference sequence). This CDR3 has 13 amino acids. The ends were cut back, 5 bases at V and 6 bases at J, with 13 bases in the middle.

The V gene is TRBV15, the J gene TRBJ2-2; no clear D. The CDR3 consists of 13 residues. From germline, CDR1 is LNHNV and CDR2 YYDKDF (reference sequence). Trimming shortened V by 3 bases and J by 6 bases, and 8 bases separated the two germline ends. In DNA form, the CDR3 reads TGTGCCACCAGCAGTTTATCGCCCGGGGAGCTGTTTTTT. This codes for CATSSLSPGELFF.

This clonotype occurred once. V is TRBV13 and J is TRBJ1-1; D unresolved. CDR1 PRHDT and CDR2 FYEKMQ come from the germline V gene (reference sequence). The CDR3 has 11 amino acids. Between the trimmed V and J ends, which lost 4 bases and 8 bases, there was a span of 8 bases. CDR3 DNA: TGTGCCAGCAGCTCGGGCAGCGAAGCTTTCTTT. Residues: CASSSGSEAFF.

The chain has TRBV12-5 and TRBJ2-7; 8 nucleotides match TRBD2. Germline values: CDR1 LGHNT, CDR2 FRNRAP. V was pared by 5 bases and J by 3 bases, with 3 bases of the junction left unmatched. The CDR3 is 13 residues long. The DNA for the CDR3 is TGTGCTAGTGGTCCCGGGACTAGCTACGAGCAGTACTTC. It translates to CASGPGTSYEQYF.

The chain couples TRBV5-6 to TRBJ1-5; maybe TRBD1 (5 bases). V shed 3 bases and J shed 7 bases, with 11 bases lying between them. CDR1 and CDR2 from the germline V gene are SGHDT and YYEEEE. There are 13 residues in the CDR3. Written as DNA, the CDR3 is TGTGCCAGCAGCTCCGGGACGATCCAGCCCCAGCATTTT. As protein: CASSSGTIQPQHF.

The chain joins TRBV4-3 to TRBJ2-5; tentatively, D is TRBD1 (6 bases). The germline V and J ends were trimmed by 5 bases and 2 bases, with 15 bases remaining between them. This CDR3 is built from 15 residues. Germline assignment: CDR1 LGHNA and CDR2 YSLEER. CDR3 DNA: TGCGCCAGCAGCTCTACCTACAGGGAGCAAGAGACCCAGTACTTC. Its protein is CASSSTYREQETQYF.